This T cell receptor (beta chain) came from a study of regulatory T cells in long-lasting Graves disease. Time point in this sample: newly diagnosed GD, antithyroid drugs for less than 3 months. PBMCs were the source of the RNA used for TCR sequencing. According to the study, TCR beta libraries were built with iRepertoire HTBI primers and CDR3-region Arm-PCR. A single record per CDR3 protein comes from TCRdb applying MiXCR to the multiplex PCR reads. Among some 340,000 distinct CDR3 sequences, 12% were seen once, and the ten largest hold around 18%. V gave up 3 bases and J gave up 3 bases, with 11 bases separating them. The CDR3 extends over 14 amino acids. Germline V gene data show CDR1 as SEHNR and CDR2 as FQNEAQ (reference sequence). In this sample, this clonotype turned up many times. The data also belong to a second study, concerning T cells in Graves' hyperthyroidism and ophthalmopathy.

The TCR sequence derives from a woman aged 18-29 years with Graves disease. This chain connects TRBV7-9 to TRBJ1-1; the D gene is possibly TRBD1 (5 bases). This specimen was peripheral blood mononuclear cells (PBMCs), taken at new diagnosis, from a patient treated with antithyroid drugs. In DNA form, the CDR3 reads TGTGCCAGCAGCTTCGAGGGGATATACACTGAAGCTTTCTTT. Translating it yields CASSFEGIYTEAFF.